These 32 T cell receptor beta chains share one sample of origin, sequenced in a study of shared clonotypes between healthy human individuals. Sequencing used immunoSEQ multiplex PCR; TCRdb keeps in-frame clones, though not all of them. Of hundreds of thousands of clones listed, roughly 70% are singletons. What was sequenced was memory CD4+ T cells sorted from blood. Subset: CD45RA-negative fraction. The receptors were sampled from a woman in her 30s in good health.

The gene calls are TRBV2 and TRBJ1-2; D is undetermined. This CDR3 has 13 residues. The V end was cut by 2 bases, the J end by 4 bases, with 8 bases between. Germline V lookup: CDR1 SNHLY, CDR2 FYNNEI. The DNA of the CDR3 is TGTGCCAGCAGTGAACGGCAGCTCTATGGCTACACCTTC. Translating it yields CASSERQLYGYTF. Full variable domain (remainder filled in from reference TRBV2 and TRBJ1-2): EPEVTQTPSHQVTQMGQEVILRCVPISNHLYFYWYRQILGQKVEFLVSFYNNEISEKSEIFDDQFSVERPDGSNFTLKIRSTKLEDSAMYFCASSERQLYGYTFGSGTRLTVV.

This sequence joins TRBV9 and TRBJ1-2, with D tentatively TRBD1 (5 bases). V lost 1 base and J lost 14, with 12 bases in between. The germline V gene has CDR1 SGDLS and CDR2 YYNGEE. This CDR3 is built from 11 residues. The DNA of the CDR3 is TGTGCCAGCAGCGTACAGGGCCCCCAAACCTTC. This sequence encodes CASSVQGPQTF.

The J gene is TRBJ1-1, the V gene TRBV5-1; D is uncertain. CDR1 and CDR2 (germline): SGHRS, YFSETQ. CDR3 length: 16 amino acids. Trimming took off 0 bases at V and 0 bases at J, with 12 bases between the two ends. The CDR3, as DNA: TGCGCCAGCAGCTTGGGATCTCAGGCACTGAACACTGAAGCTTTCTTT. This codes for CASSLGSQALNTEAFF.

J is TRBJ1-1 and V is TRBV15; TRBD1 might be the D (6 bases). Deletions cut 0 bases from V and 4 bases from J, with 12 bases between. CDR1 is LNHNV, CDR2 YYDKDF, per germline (reference sequence). The CDR3 sequence is 15 residues long. The CDR3 nucleotides read TGTGCCACCAGCAGAGATTTGGGGGGGCTCACTGAAGCTTTCTTT. Translated, it gives CATSRDLGGLTEAFF.

The V call is TRBV11-2, the J call TRBJ1-1; D gene uncertain. Trimming took 5 bases from V and 1 from J, leaving 14 bases between them. Germline CDR1 SGHAT, CDR2 FQNNGV. The CDR3 has 15 amino acids. The CDR3 loop is CASSPSGFANTEAFF. The DNA for the CDR3 is TGTGCCAGCAGCCCCTCGGGGTTTGCGAACACTGAAGCTTTCTTT.

About this clone itself: Other DNA sequences within the sample encode an identical CDR3. This sequence joins TRBV7-9 and TRBJ1-1; D is undetermined. The V gene's germline CDR1 is SEHNR and CDR2 FQNEAQ (reference sequence). The CDR3 is made up of 12 amino acids. Trimming shortened V by 5 bases and J by 1 base, and 5 bases separated the two germline ends. CDR3 nucleotides: TGTGCCAGCAGCCGCGGGAACACTGAAGCTTTCTTT. Translating gives CASSRGNTEAFF.

The chain recombines TRBV6-1 with TRBJ1-3; D unclear. Trimming removed 4 bases at V and 0 bases at J, with 10 bases between. Germline CDR1 is MNHNS and CDR2 is SASEGT. CDR3 length: 15 residues. CDR3 sequence: CASSVWHLSGNTIYF. As DNA, the CDR3 is TGTGCCAGCAGTGTCTGGCACCTCTCTGGAAACACCATATATTTT.

The chain has TRBV19 and TRBJ2-6, with 9 bases matching TRBD1. The CDR3 covers 18 residues. Germline assignment: CDR1 LNHDA and CDR2 SQIVND (reference sequence). The junction had 7 bases not matched to a gene; V was cut back by 4 bases and J by 0 bases. The CDR3, as DNA: TGTGCCAGTAGTACCCGACAGGGGGGACTCTCTGGGGCCAACGTCCTGACTTTC. It is translated as CASSTRQGGLSGANVLTF.

The chain carries TRBV7-2 and TRBJ2-6; D unresolved. Trimming removed 2 bases from V and 13 bases from J, with 9 bases in between. This CDR3 is built from 12 residues. CDR1 is SGHTA and CDR2 is FQGNSA in the germline V gene. The CDR3, as DNA: TGTGCCAGCAGCTTAATAGGAAATGTCCTGACTTTC. The encoded protein is CASSLIGNVLTF.

The rearrangement links TRBV11-1 to TRBJ2-5; 10 nucleotides agree with TRBD2. The V gene's germline CDR1 is SGHAT and CDR2 FQDESV (reference sequence). The CDR3 loop spans 15 amino acids. V lost 4 bases to trimming and J lost 5 bases; unmatched junction nucleotides: 7. The CDR3 DNA sequence: TGTGCCAGCAGCTACCCTAGCGGGAGATCTGAGACCCAGTACTTC. This encodes CASSYPSGRSETQYF.

This chain uses TRBV7-8 with TRBJ1-5, with D unresolved. Per the germline V gene, CDR1 is SGHVS and CDR2 is FQNEAQ. The CDR3 extends over 14 amino acids. V gave up 1 base and J gave up 9 bases, with 13 bases separating them. The CDR3 protein is CASSLELHLGPQHF. CDR3 nucleotides: TGTGCCAGCAGCTTAGAATTACACCTTGGGCCCCAGCATTTT.

The chain joins TRBV5-4 to TRBJ2-7, with unresolved D. The CDR3 is 14 residues long. Trimming pared 0 bases from V and 3 bases from J, leaving 10 bases between. The V gene's germline CDR1 is SGHNT and CDR2 YYREEE (reference sequence). CDR3 protein: CASSLAQESYEQYF. CDR3 coding DNA: TGTGCCAGCAGCTTGGCCCAGGAAAGCTACGAGCAGTACTTC.

As concerns this clone: In the same sample, other DNA sequences code for this CDR3. This sequence joins TRBV28 and TRBJ1-2; D call uncertain. Germline V gene lookup returns CDR1 MDHEN and CDR2 SYDVKM. Trimming pared 4 bases from V and 4 bases from J, leaving 10 bases between. This CDR3 is built from 13 residues. CDR3 loop: CASSSGSGYGYTF. Written as DNA, the CDR3 is TGTGCCAGCAGTTCCGGAAGTGGCTATGGCTACACCTTC.

The chain is built from TRBV6-6 and TRBJ1-4; 7 nucleotides match TRBD1. Germline values: CDR1 MNHNY, CDR2 SVGAGI (reference sequence). The ends lost 5 bases at V and 7 bases at J; junction bases unmatched: 7. This CDR3 spans 14 amino acids. CDR3 in DNA: TGTGCCAGCAGTACCGGTACAGGGGTTGAAAAACTGTTTTTT. Its protein product is CASSTGTGVEKLFF.

The gene calls are TRBV7-6 and TRBJ2-7; possible D gene TRBD2, 6 bases. CDR3 length: 16 amino acids. The V end was cut by 2 bases, the J end by 6 bases, with 20 bases between. Germline V gene data show CDR1 as SGHVS and CDR2 as FNYEAQ. Here the CDR3 reads CASSLSGVRGGGEQYF. The CDR3 DNA reads as TGTGCCAGCAGCTTATCGGGGGTACGGGGTGGAGGCGAGCAGTACTTC. Supplemented by reference TRBV7-6 and TRBJ2-7, the full variable domain reads GAGVSQSPRYKVTKRGQDVALRCDPISGHVSLYWYRQALGQGPEFLTYFNYEAQQDKSGLPNDRFSAERPEGSISTLTIQRTEQRDSAMYRCASSLSGVRGGGEQYFGPGTRLTVT.

J is TRBJ1-2 and V is TRBV27; the D is unclear. With 4 bases removed from V and 5 bases from J, the gap between germline ends came to 14 bases. Germline lookup yields CDR1 MNHEY and CDR2 SMNVEV (reference sequence). CDR3 length equals 14 residues. CDR3 protein: CASSSASLGYGYTF. The CDR3 coding sequence is TGTGCCAGCAGTTCGGCCAGCCTTGGGTATGGCTACACCTTC.

V gene TRBV19 combines with J gene TRBJ2-2; D tentatively fits TRBD1 or TRBD2 (6 bases each). Germline-derived CDR1 and CDR2 are LNHDA and SQIVND (reference sequence). Trimming shortened V by 6 bases and J by 4 bases, and 18 bases separated the two germline ends. CDR3 length: 16 amino acids. The CDR3, as DNA: TGTGCCAGTAGGAAGATGCGGGAAGGGGGCACCGGGGAGCTGTTTTTT. It codes for CASRKMREGGTGELFF.

This chain uses TRBV4-1 with TRBJ2-5; 9 nucleotides align to TRBD1. V trimming: 6 bases; J trimming: 7 bases; junction bases outside the gene matches: 15. CDR3 length: 16 amino acids. The germline CDR1 and CDR2 sequences are MGHRA and YSYEKL. The chain's CDR3 is CASRSRIGQGLGTQYF. For the CDR3, the DNA is TGCGCCAGCAGGAGCAGGATCGGACAGGGGCTGGGGACCCAGTACTTC.

The chain uses TRBV11-3 and TRBJ2-3; 10 bases align to TRBD1. After removal of 4 bases from V and 5 bases from J, the junction contained 6 bases not matched to a gene. Germline V CDR1 and CDR2: SGHNT, YENEEA. This CDR3 is 15 amino acids long. The CDR3 spells CASSSDRGNKDTQYF. CDR3 bases: TGTGCCAGCAGCTCGGACAGGGGGAATAAAGATACGCAGTATTTT.

The rearrangement uses TRBV6-6 and TRBJ2-7, with a weak D call TRBD2 (5 bases). This CDR3 comprises 15 residues. Germline V lookup: CDR1 MNHNY, CDR2 SVGAGI (reference sequence). V was cut by 2 bases and J by 0 bases, with 11 bases left in between. The CDR3 protein is CASSYGGSISYEQYF. Here the CDR3 DNA reads TGTGCCAGCAGTTACGGAGGATCCATCTCCTACGAGCAGTACTTC.

This clone came up once. The rearrangement joins TRBV19 to TRBJ1-4; D not resolved. The CDR3 spans 16 residues. Germline loops: CDR1 LNHDA, CDR2 SQIVND (reference sequence). Trimming took off 1 base at V and 3 bases at J, with 12 bases between the two ends. CDR3 sequence reads: CASSIVIARPNEKLFF. CDR3 DNA: TGTGCCAGTAGTATAGTGATCGCCAGGCCTAATGAAAAACTGTTTTTT.

This rearrangement joins TRBV4-1 to TRBJ2-2; D call uncertain. The CDR3 contains 13 residues. The germline V gene has CDR1 MGHRA and CDR2 YSYEKL. V was trimmed by 4 bases and J by 6 bases, leaving 9 bases between them. The CDR3 nucleotides read TGCGCCAGCAGCCTTATGGGGTCCGGGGAGCTGTTTTTT. Amino acids: CASSLMGSGELFF.

The J gene is TRBJ2-7, the V gene TRBV5-1; 10 bases align to TRBD2. CDR3 length: 16 residues. Germline assignment: CDR1 SGHRS and CDR2 YFSETQ. The J segment lost 4 bases and the V segment lost 5 bases, leaving 12 bases of the junction unmatched. CDR3 sequence: CASRPPGLAIGYEQYF. CDR3 bases: TGCGCCAGCAGACCTCCGGGACTAGCGATTGGATACGAGCAGTACTTC.

This rearrangement joins TRBV19 to TRBJ2-1; D is undetermined. CDR1 is LNHDA, CDR2 SQIVND, per germline (reference sequence). This CDR3 has 14 residues. V was clipped by 6 bases and J by 6 bases, with 15 bases between them. This CDR3 reads CASSPLRGSNEQFF. The CDR3 bases are TGTGCCAGTAGCCCACTCAGAGGAAGCAATGAGCAGTTCTTC.

The chain links TRBV2 to TRBJ1-5; D remains unclear. CDR1 and CDR2 from the germline V gene are SNHLY and FYNNEI. The CDR3 runs 13 residues. Trimming took 5 bases from V and 11 from J, leaving 16 bases between them. CDR3: CASSTMTDTAQHF. The CDR3 coding sequence is TGTGCCAGCAGTACGATGACCGACACAGCCCAGCATTTT.

This chain connects TRBV6-1 to TRBJ2-7; unclear D gene. Germline values: CDR1 MNHNS, CDR2 SASEGT. The V and J ends lost 4 bases and 3 bases respectively, with 7 bases between them. This CDR3 region has 12 residues. The CDR3 protein is CASSGESYEQYF. Written as DNA, the CDR3 is TGTGCCAGCAGTGGAGAGAGCTACGAGCAGTACTTC.

J is TRBJ2-7 and V is TRBV5-1; D perhaps matches TRBD2 (6 bases). CDR3 length: 15 amino acids. The V gene's germline CDR1 is SGHRS and CDR2 YFSETQ. V lost 0 bases to trimming and J lost 2 bases, with 12 bases between them. CDR3 in amino acids: CASSLGSGEAYEQYF. The DNA of the CDR3 is TGCGCCAGCAGCTTGGGTAGCGGAGAGGCCTACGAGCAGTACTTC.

The rearrangement uses TRBV18 and TRBJ1-5; tentative D call: TRBD1 (5 bases). V lost 1 base, J lost 2 bases, and 9 bases lay in between. The CDR3 sequence is 15 residues long. Germline lookup yields CDR1 KGHSH and CDR2 LQKENI. The CDR3 DNA follows: TGTGCCAGCTCACCACAGGGGCAGGGCAATCAGCCCCAGCATTTT. Residues: CASSPQGQGNQPQHF.

The V gene is TRBV14, the J gene TRBJ2-5; the D is unclear. The ends were cut back, 2 bases at V and 3 bases at J, with 13 bases in the middle. Germline lookup yields CDR1 SGHDN and CDR2 FVKESK. The CDR3 contains 15 residues. This CDR3 reads CASSQFVELEETQYF. The CDR3 DNA is TGTGCCAGCAGCCAATTCGTCGAACTCGAAGAGACCCAGTACTTC. Supplemented by reference TRBV14 and TRBJ2-5, the full variable domain reads EAGVTQFPSHSVIEKGQTVTLRCDPISGHDNLYWYRRVMGKEIKFLLHFVKESKQDESGMPNNRFLAERTGGTYSTLKVQPAELEDSGVYFCASSQFVELEETQYFGPGTRLLVL.

The chain is built from TRBV6-4 and TRBJ1-5, with D tentatively TRBD1 (5 bases). CDR1 MRHNA and CDR2 SNTAGT come from the germline V gene. The V end lost 10 bases, the J end lost 3 bases, and 25 bases lay between the germline ends. CDR3 length: 17 amino acids. The CDR3, as DNA: TGTGCCACCCATTTGGGGGGTAAAGGAGGGGACAATCAGCCCCAGCATTTT. Translation gives CATHLGGKGGDNQPQHF.

The chain uses TRBV11-2 and TRBJ2-1; D gene uncertain. Germline V gene data show CDR1 as SGHAT and CDR2 as FQNNGV. Trimming stripped 4 bases from V and 5 bases from J, with 15 bases between. This CDR3 is 15 amino acids long. CDR3 DNA sequence: TGTGCCAGCAGCTACCAACAGACTCCTAACAATGAGCAGTTCTTC. Translated: CASSYQQTPNNEQFF.

This clone was counted many times. The chain carries TRBV12-5 and TRBJ2-3, with a weak D call TRBD2 (5 bases). The ends were cut back, 5 bases at V and 10 bases at J, with 10 bases in the middle. Germline loops: CDR1 LGHNT, CDR2 FRNRAP. This CDR3 region has 11 residues. This chain's CDR3 is CASGLSGAQYF. The CDR3 coding sequence is TGTGCTAGTGGTCTATCCGGGGCGCAGTATTTT.